The 18 T cell receptor beta chains below come from one sample, sequenced in a study of CD8 T cells in ankylosing spondylitis. Whole-study results and caveats: In ankylosing spondylitis blood, a motif of roughly 8 highly homologous TCR beta variants appeared characteristic.

From the 5' RACE reads, TCRdb called clonotypes with MiXCR, one entry per CDR3 protein. The table includes 220,000 or so distinct CDR3 sequences, approximately 16% detected once. No antigen is known for these receptors. What was sequenced was blood, either unsorted or a sorted T cell fraction (not recorded which). These receptors were obtained from a male donor with ankylosing spondylitis.

This clonotype was seen repeatedly, ten times or more. The rearrangement uses TRBV12-3 or TRBV12-4 and TRBJ2-2; maybe TRBD1 (5 bases). V was trimmed by 5 bases and J by 4 bases, leaving 17 bases between them. This CDR3 is 16 amino acids long. Here the CDR3 reads CASSETGDLITGELFF. Here the CDR3 DNA reads TGTGCCAGCAGTGAAACAGGCGACCTAATCACCGGGGAGCTGTTTTTT.

This clonotype has ten or more counts. An end of the junction differs from the germline gene, which may be a read error. The genes are TRBV7-2 and TRBJ2-3; 11 bases map to TRBD2. This CDR3 is 14 amino acids long. Germline lookup yields CDR1 SGHTA and CDR2 FQGNSA. CDR3 sequence reads: CASSLAGGGDTQYF. As DNA, the CDR3 is TGTGCCAGCAGTTTAGCGGGGGGGGGAGATACGCAGTATTTT.

CDR3 amino acids: CASSAGTGGGFWTQYF. CDR3 sequence (DNA): TGTGCCAGCAGTGCCGGGACTGGCGGGGGTTTTTGGACCCAGTACTTC. The rearrangement uses TRBV12-3 or TRBV12-4 and TRBJ2-5; 7 nucleotides match TRBD2. The CDR3 spans 16 residues. With V trimmed by 5 bases and J by 7 bases, 16 bases remained unmatched.

In its sample, this clonotype was seen a few times. The chain employs TRBV24-1 and TRBJ2-1, with 11 positions matching TRBD2. There are 16 residues in the CDR3. The V gene's germline CDR1 is KGHDR and CDR2 SFDVKD. V was pared by 4 bases and J by 3 bases, with 4 bases of the junction left unmatched. The CDR3 sequence: CATSEPGTSGYNEQFF. CDR3 DNA: TGTGCCACCAGTGAACCCGGGACTAGCGGCTACAATGAGCAGTTCTTC.

The table lists this clonotype with a few counts. CDR3 sequence reads: CASRPGTSGTYEQYF. The CDR3 region has the DNA TGTGCCAGCAGGCCCGGGACTAGCGGTACATACGAGCAGTACTTC. The gene calls are TRBV7-9 and TRBJ2-7, with 11 bases that match TRBD2. Germline V gene lookup returns CDR1 SEHNR and CDR2 FQNEAQ (reference sequence). The length of the CDR3 is 15 residues. V lost 6 bases, J lost 4 bases, and 8 bases stayed unmatched.

This clonotype was recorded many times. The J gene is TRBJ1-5, the V gene TRBV4-1; 8 bases are shared with TRBD1. The CDR3 has 16 amino acids. V lost 3 bases to trimming and J lost 5 bases; unmatched junction nucleotides: 9. Germline CDR1 reads MGHRA; CDR2 reads YSYEKL. This CDR3 is CASSHETGQGHQPQHF. The CDR3 DNA follows: TGCGCCAGCAGCCACGAGACCGGACAGGGTCATCAGCCCCAGCATTTT.

The gene calls are TRBV11-2 and TRBJ2-5, with TRBD1 identical over 10 bases. V was clipped by 1 base and J by 3 bases; unmatched bases: 5. CDR1 and CDR2 from the germline V gene are SGHAT and FQNNGV. The CDR3 runs to 16 residues. The CDR3 reads CASSLGQGAFEETQYF. Written as DNA, the CDR3 is TGTGCCAGCAGCTTAGGACAGGGGGCGTTCGAAGAGACCCAGTACTTC.

The rearrangement joins TRBV7-3 to TRBJ2-5; D may be TRBD2 (5 bases). Between the trimmed V and J ends, which lost 2 bases and 7 bases, there was a span of 11 bases. The CDR3 contains 13 residues. Germline CDR1 is SGHTA and CDR2 is FQGTGA. The CDR3 region has the DNA TGTGCCAGCAGCTTAGACACTAGAGGGACCCAGTACTTC. Its translation is CASSLDTRGTQYF.

The chain combines TRBV5-6 with TRBJ2-6, with 9 bases matching TRBD2. The trim removed 2 bases at V and 12 bases at J, leaving 6 bases unmatched. The CDR3 consists of 14 residues. Germline V gene lookup returns CDR1 SGHDT and CDR2 YYEEEE. The CDR3 region is CASSLAGGPPVLTF. The CDR3 DNA reads TGTGCCAGCAGCTTAGCGGGAGGACCGCCCGTCCTGACTTTC.

The rearrangement joins TRBV3-1 to TRBJ2-7, with D perhaps TRBD1 (6 bases). Trimming removed 1 base at V and 2 bases at J, with 21 bases between. CDR1 is LGHDT and CDR2 is YNNKEL in the germline V gene (reference sequence). The CDR3 runs 18 residues. The CDR3 sequence: CASSQAYTPQGTPYEQYF. The DNA of the CDR3 is TGTGCCAGCAGCCAAGCCTATACACCGCAAGGGACACCCTACGAGCAGTACTTC.

This clonotype was counted between two and nine times. The chain carries TRBV12-3 or TRBV12-4 and TRBJ1-2, with 9 nucleotides matching TRBD1. The CDR3 length is 16 residues. Trimming at V came to 4 bases and at J to 3 bases, leaving 9 bases not matched to a gene. The CDR3 nucleotides are TGTGCCAGCAGTTATGTAGGGGACAGGGATTACTATGGCTACACCTTC. Translation: CASSYVGDRDYYGYTF.

The genes are TRBV27 and TRBJ1-2; D remains unclear. Trimming pared 6 bases from V and 7 bases from J, leaving 24 bases between. The length of the CDR3 is 16 residues. From germline, CDR1 is MNHEY and CDR2 SMNVEV (reference sequence). The CDR3 bases are TGTGCCAGCAGACCGCTCTATGGTGGGGATCACTCTGGCTACACCTTC. Amino acid sequence: CASRPLYGGDHSGYTF.

In this sample, this clonotype turned up many times. V usage is TRBV7-8 and J usage is TRBJ2-7; tentatively, D is TRBD2 (6 bases). This CDR3 has 15 residues. V was cut by 5 bases and J by 1 base, with 15 bases left in between. Per the germline V gene, CDR1 is SGHVS and CDR2 is FQNEAQ. The CDR3 region is CASSQNRDLSYEQYF. CDR3 in DNA: TGTGCCAGCAGCCAAAACCGGGACTTATCCTACGAGCAGTACTTC.

This chain connects TRBV20-1 to TRBJ2-3, with D possibly matching TRBD1 (6 bases). CDR3 length: 17 amino acids. Germline lookup yields CDR1 DFQATT and CDR2 SNEGSKA (reference sequence). Deletions cut 0 bases from V and 0 bases from J, with 16 bases between. Here the CDR3 reads CSARDLLDSSSTDTQYF. CDR3 nucleotide sequence: TGCAGTGCTAGAGACCTACTGGACAGCTCTAGCACAGATACGCAGTATTTT.

This clonotype was seen only a few times. The rearrangement links TRBV6-5 to TRBJ2-5; 8 bases map to TRBD2. This CDR3 region has 15 residues. Germline CDR1 and CDR2: MNHEY and SVGAGI. Trimming removed 4 bases from V and 1 base from J; junction bases left unmatched: 5. CDR3 DNA sequence: TGTGCCAGCAGTTCGGGGGCGGGGGGCCAAGAGACCCAGTACTTC. Translation: CASSSGAGGQETQYF.

The chain uses TRBV7-8 and TRBJ2-7; 10 nucleotides align to TRBD1. The CDR3 sequence is 17 residues long. Germline V CDR1 and CDR2: SGHVS, FQNEAQ. The J segment lost 2 bases and the V segment lost 2 bases, leaving 9 bases of the junction unmatched. The CDR3 nucleotides are TGTGCCAGCAGCTTACCAACCGGACAGGGGGACCCCTACGAGCAGTACTTC. This encodes CASSLPTGQGDPYEQYF. Based on the CDR3 plus reference TRBV7-8 and TRBJ2-7, the full variable domain is GAGVSQSPRYKVAKRGQDVALRCDPISGHVSLFWYQQALGQGPEFLTYFQNEAQLDKSGLPSDRFFAERPEGSVSTLKIQRTQQEDSAVYLCASSLPTGQGDPYEQYFGPGTRLTVT.

In this sample, this clonotype turned up many times. The chain employs TRBV7-8 and TRBJ1-4; tentative D call: TRBD1 (5 bases). CDR1 is SGHVS, CDR2 FQNEAQ, per germline. Trimming cost V 0 bases and J 3 bases, with 11 bases left between them. The CDR3 runs 16 residues. CDR3 sequence reads: CASSLALGHPNEKLFF. As DNA, the CDR3 is TGTGCCAGCAGCTTAGCGCTCGGACACCCTAATGAAAAACTGTTTTTT. Full variable domain (outside the CDR3, taken from reference TRBV7-8 and TRBJ1-4): GAGVSQSPRYKVAKRGQDVALRCDPISGHVSLFWYQQALGQGPEFLTYFQNEAQLDKSGLPSDRFFAERPEGSVSTLKIQRTQQEDSAVYLCASSLALGHPNEKLFFGSGTQLSVL.

The table lists this clonotype with a few counts. The V call is TRBV12-3 or TRBV12-4, the J call TRBJ2-6, with TRBD1 as a possible D gene (5 bases). The CDR3 sequence is 20 residues long. V lost 6 bases, J lost 0 bases, and 24 bases lay in between. For the CDR3, the DNA is TGTGCCAGCAGCCCAGGGTATGAGACAGCTTTCTACTCTGGGGCCAACGTCCTGACTTTC. This codes for CASSPGYETAFYSGANVLTF.